Detailed here is one TCR beta chain. The ends were cut back, 7 bases at V and 6 bases at J, with 10 bases in the middle. This CDR3 is 12 amino acids long. CDR1 is MDHEN, CDR2 SYDVKM, per germline. The data originate from a study of control samples from healthy donors and cancer patients. Sequencing used immunoSEQ multiplex PCR; TCRdb keeps in-frame clones, though not all of them. The sample lists about 130,000 clones, nearly 90% seen once, with approximately 3.2% in the top ten. This sequence was found in a man over 45 in good health. The sequencing input was blood. The gene calls are TRBV28 and TRBJ1-5; D might be TRBD1 (5 bases). CDR3 coding DNA: TGTGCCAGCACCGGGACGGCTCAGCCCCAGCATTTT. It codes for CASTGTAQPQHF.